This entry lists 29 T cell receptor beta chains sequenced from one sample in a study of CD8 T cells in ankylosing spondylitis. MiXCR was run by TCRdb on the 5' RACE reads, yielding one entry per CDR3 protein. Here the sample spans 120,000 to 150,000 distinct CDR3 sequences, roughly 7.7% being singletons. Sequencing input: synovial fluid, either unsorted or a sorted T cell fraction (not recorded which). These TCRs come from a male donor with ankylosing spondylitis.

This clonotype was seen only a few times. V gene TRBV11-2 combines with J gene TRBJ2-2; 11 bases match TRBD1. Germline assignment: CDR1 SGHAT and CDR2 FQNNGV. CDR3 length: 18 residues. V was clipped by 4 bases and J by 3 bases; unmatched bases: 10. DNA of the CDR3: TGTGCCAGCAGCTCCCACCGGACAGGGGGCAGGGACACCGGGGAGCTGTTTTTT. Residues: CASSSHRTGGRDTGELFF.

There are many counts of this clonotype. CDR3 sequence: CSARLGNYEQYF. In DNA, the CDR3 is TGCAGTGCTAGACTAGGGAACTACGAGCAGTACTTC. This rearrangement joins TRBV20-1 to TRBJ2-7; D gene unclear. Trimming cost V 2 bases and J 3 bases, with 8 bases left between them. CDR3 length: 12 amino acids. Per germline, CDR1 DFQATT and CDR2 SNEGSKA (reference sequence).

This clonotype turned up a few times. V usage is TRBV7-2 and J usage is TRBJ2-3; no definite D call. CDR1 and CDR2 (germline): SGHTA, FQGNSA. This CDR3 has 17 residues. The V end lost 3 bases, the J end lost 5 bases, and 21 bases lay between the germline ends. The CDR3 sequence: CASSFFSGNPVKDTQYF. CDR3 sequence (DNA): TGTGCCAGCAGCTTTTTTTCGGGTAATCCTGTGAAAGATACGCAGTATTTT.

J is TRBJ2-3 and V is TRBV20-1; TRBD2 aligns across 8 bases. With V trimmed by 5 bases and J by 7 bases, 8 bases remained unmatched. The germline gives CDR1 DFQATT, CDR2 SNEGSKA (reference sequence). This CDR3 is built from 13 residues. DNA for the CDR3: TGCAGTGCTCCGGGACTAGGACATTATACGCAGTATTTT. This encodes CSAPGLGHYTQYF.

This clonotype was recorded many times. The chain joins TRBV7-9 to TRBJ2-1, with 10 bases that match TRBD2. J was trimmed by 3 bases and V by 5 bases; bases with no gene match: 10. Germline V gene lookup returns CDR1 SEHNR and CDR2 FQNEAQ (reference sequence). The CDR3 is 17 residues long. For the CDR3, the DNA is TGTGCCAGCAGCATCCGGACTAGCGGACGATACTACAATGAGCAGTTCTTC. Its translation: CASSIRTSGRYYNEQFF.

This rearrangement joins TRBV5-1 to TRBJ1-1; TRBD1 is a possible D gene (6 bases). The CDR3 sequence is 15 residues long. Trimming removed 4 bases at V and 2 bases at J, with 15 bases between. The germline V gene encodes CDR1 SGHRS and CDR2 YFSETQ. The CDR3 DNA reads TGCGCCAGCAGCGGAGCCAAACAGGGAAACACTGAAGCTTTCTTT. It specifies CASSGAKQGNTEAFF.

In this sample, this clonotype turned up many times. The gene calls are TRBV29-1 and TRBJ2-1, with D unclear. In germline, CDR1 is SQVTM, CDR2 ANQGSEA. Trimming left V 4 bases short and J 4 bases short, with 17 bases between. This CDR3 contains 15 residues. The CDR3 DNA reads TGCAGCGTTGCGCCCTATTCGACTTTTTACAATGAGCAGTTCTTC. Amino acids: CSVAPYSTFYNEQFF.

This chain links TRBV3-1 with TRBJ2-5; 9 nucleotides line up with TRBD1. Germline CDR1 is LGHDT and CDR2 is YNNKEL (reference sequence). CDR3 length equals 14 residues. Losses at the gene ends were 3 bases for V and 5 bases for J; bases not matched to a gene: 4. CDR3 loop: CASSQRQGVETQYF. Written as DNA, the CDR3 is TGTGCCAGCAGCCAGCGACAGGGGGTGGAGACCCAGTACTTC.

This clonotype occurred many times. This chain links TRBV6-2 or TRBV6-3 with TRBJ1-1; TRBD1 aligns across 9 bases. The CDR3 spans 16 residues. Germline V lookup: CDR1 MNHEY, CDR2 SVGEGT. Trimming cost V 4 bases and J 1 base; bases outside gene matches: 7. The CDR3 spells CASSFPLGQGNTEAFF. The CDR3 DNA reads TGTGCCAGCAGTTTTCCCCTGGGACAGGGGAACACTGAAGCTTTCTTT.

This clonotype appeared many times. This chain uses TRBV7-2 with TRBJ2-2, with D hard to call. Per the germline V gene, CDR1 is SGHTA and CDR2 is FQGNSA. The V and J ends lost 7 bases and 5 bases respectively, with 11 bases between them. CDR3 length: 13 amino acids. This CDR3 reads CASTPFRTGELFF. DNA of the CDR3: TGTGCCAGCACCCCCTTCCGTACCGGGGAGCTGTTTTTT.

This clonotype was counted a single time. This could be a read error, since a much larger clone is one nucleotide away. The chain has TRBV27 and TRBJ1-2, with TRBD1 identical over 11 bases. CDR3 length: 17 amino acids. Germline CDR1 reads MNHEY; CDR2 reads SMNVEV (reference sequence). Unmatched junction bases numbered 13, after V lost 6 bases and J lost 4 bases. The CDR3 sequence: CASSRNTGTGGIYGYTF. Here the CDR3 DNA reads TGTGCCAGCAGCCGTAATACCGGGACAGGGGGTATCTATGGCTACACCTTC.

This clonotype was counted between two and nine times. This chain connects TRBV2 to TRBJ2-3, with unresolved D. The V gene lost 0 bases and the J gene lost 7 bases, with 11 bases spanning the gap. This CDR3 has 14 amino acids. The V gene's germline CDR1 is SNHLY and CDR2 FYNNEI. The CDR3 coding sequence is TGTGCCAGCAGTGAAGCGAGAGTGGTCAATACGCAGTATTTT. This encodes CASSEARVVNTQYF.

Ten or more counts support this clonotype. CDR3 sequence: CASARARQETQYF. CDR3 nucleotides: TGTGCCAGCGCACGAGCCAGACAAGAGACCCAGTACTTC. The genes are TRBV2 and TRBJ2-5; unclear D gene. The CDR3 totals 13 residues. In germline, CDR1 is SNHLY, CDR2 FYNNEI. V gave up 8 bases and J gave up 2 bases, with 12 bases separating them.

This clonotype has a count of ten or more. The chain joins TRBV12-3 or TRBV12-4 to TRBJ2-7; D might be TRBD2 (5 bases). The CDR3 has 17 amino acids. V lost 3 bases and J lost 2, with 20 bases in between. In DNA, the CDR3 is TGTGCCAGCAGTTTTATAAGGAGCTCGAGGGTCCCCTACGAGCAGTACTTC. It specifies CASSFIRSSRVPYEQYF.

By frequency in the sample, this clonotype is medium-sized (0.01 to 0.1%). The V and J genes are TRBV29-1 and TRBJ2-7; tentative D call: TRBD2 (6 bases). CDR1 is SQVTM, CDR2 ANQGSEA, per germline. The CDR3 runs to 12 residues. The V and J ends lost 6 bases and 7 bases respectively, with 16 bases between them. The chain's CDR3 is CSVHGPGREQYF. The DNA for the CDR3 is TGCAGCGTGCATGGACCAGGGAGGGAGCAGTACTTC.

The table lists this clonotype with many counts. The V gene is TRBV7-2, the J gene TRBJ2-1; 11 positions match TRBD2. V lost 2 bases and J lost 5; bases outside the gene matches: 2. The CDR3 loop spans 15 amino acids. Germline loops: CDR1 SGHTA, CDR2 FQGNSA. The CDR3 sequence is CASSLTSGRNNEQFF. The CDR3 DNA reads TGTGCCAGCAGCTTAACTAGCGGGAGAAACAATGAGCAGTTCTTC.

The rearrangement uses TRBV7-9 and TRBJ1-1, with D possibly TRBD1 on 5 matching bases. The length of the CDR3 is 12 residues. Germline CDR1 reads SEHNR; CDR2 reads FQNEAQ (reference sequence). V lost 6 bases to trimming and J lost 9 bases, with 14 bases between them. The CDR3 sequence: CASRPSGGQAFF. The CDR3 region has the DNA TGTGCCAGCAGACCTAGCGGGGGTCAAGCTTTCTTT.

This clonotype has at least ten counts. The chain employs TRBV5-1 and TRBJ1-2, with 7 bases matching TRBD1. This CDR3 has 14 residues. V shed 0 bases, J shed 8 bases, and the junction held 7 bases outside the gene matches. Per the germline V gene, CDR1 is SGHRS and CDR2 is YFSETQ. In DNA form, the CDR3 reads TGCGCCAGCAGCTTGGGAACAGGGGTCGAAGGCTACACCTTC. Its protein product is CASSLGTGVEGYTF.

The sample holds many counts of this clonotype. The gene calls are TRBV7-2 and TRBJ2-7; D unclear. The CDR3 is 13 residues long. Germline V gene lookup returns CDR1 SGHTA and CDR2 FQGNSA. V was cut by 5 bases and J by 2 bases, with 10 bases left in between. The CDR3 here is CASSRAVTYEQYF. Here the CDR3 DNA reads TGTGCCAGCAGCAGGGCCGTCACCTACGAGCAGTACTTC.

In this sample, this clonotype turned up a few times. The chain recombines TRBV7-2 with TRBJ1-1, with a possible D match to TRBD1 (5 bases). The CDR3 runs to 14 residues. The V gene's germline CDR1 is SGHTA and CDR2 FQGNSA. Between the trimmed V and J ends, which lost 2 bases and 4 bases, there was a span of 11 bases. The CDR3 protein is CASSLKGSSTEAFF. For the CDR3, the DNA is TGTGCCAGCAGCTTAAAGGGGTCGAGCACTGAAGCTTTCTTT.

This clonotype occurred many times. The genes are TRBV5-1 and TRBJ2-1; the D gene is possibly TRBD2 (5 bases). This CDR3 has 15 amino acids. Trimming pared 3 bases from V and 5 bases from J, leaving 15 bases between. In germline, CDR1 is SGHRS, CDR2 YFSETQ. Here the CDR3 reads CASSSRDWRNNEQFF. In nucleotides, the CDR3 is TGCGCCAGCAGCTCTCGGGATTGGCGCAACAATGAGCAGTTCTTC.

This clonotype showed up many times. J is TRBJ1-2 and V is TRBV4-3; D is unclear. CDR3 length equals 13 residues. V was clipped by 1 base and J by 1 base, with 4 bases between them. CDR1 LGHNA and CDR2 YSLEER come from the germline V gene. CDR3 nucleotide sequence: TGCGCCAGCAGCCAAGCGGTTAACTATGGCTACACCTTC. Translating gives CASSQAVNYGYTF.

The chain has TRBV5-4 and TRBJ1-2; D call uncertain. The CDR3 is 11 residues long. The germline V gene encodes CDR1 SGHNT and CDR2 YYREEE (reference sequence). V shed 0 bases and J shed 13 bases, with 10 bases lying between them. CDR3 region: CASSLVEDITF. The CDR3 nucleotides read TGTGCCAGCAGCTTGGTCGAGGATATCACCTTC.

This clonotype was detected only a few times. The rearrangement links TRBV6-1 to TRBJ1-5; no firm D call. The V gene's germline CDR1 is MNHNS and CDR2 SASEGT. The CDR3 length is 11 residues. With 2 bases removed from V and 12 bases from J, the gap between germline ends came to 8 bases. The CDR3 DNA reads as TGTGCCAGCAGTGAACGGCAGTTCCAGCATTTT. Encoded protein: CASSERQFQHF.

This clonotype was picked up many times. V and J are TRBV24-1 and TRBJ1-1, with D tentatively TRBD1 (6 bases). The CDR3 consists of 13 residues. V was trimmed by 8 bases and J by 3 bases, leaving 12 bases between them. Germline V lookup: CDR1 KGHDR, CDR2 SFDVKD. CDR3 residues: CATKAPGDTEAFF. The CDR3 coding sequence is TGTGCCACCAAGGCCCCAGGGGACACTGAAGCTTTCTTT.

A few counts support this clonotype. The rearrangement uses TRBV4-1 and TRBJ1-2; D not resolved. The germline V gene encodes CDR1 MGHRA and CDR2 YSYEKL. V gave up 3 bases and J gave up 8 bases, with 13 bases separating them. CDR3 length: 13 residues. In DNA form, the CDR3 reads TGCGCCAGCAGCCACCCCTCCGGTGGGGGCTACACCTTC. It encodes CASSHPSGGGYTF.

This clonotype was counted only a few times. The chain is built from TRBV20-1 and TRBJ2-3, with no clear D. Between the trimmed V and J ends, which lost 0 bases and 6 bases, there was a span of 10 bases. Germline V gives CDR1 DFQATT, CDR2 SNEGSKA (reference sequence). CDR3 length: 13 amino acids. The CDR3: CSARDTQSDTQYF. CDR3 nucleotide sequence: TGCAGTGCTAGAGATACACAGAGCGATACGCAGTATTTT.

The chain carries TRBV10-3 and TRBJ2-5; D is ambiguous. V lost 4 bases and J lost 5, with 11 bases in between. The CDR3 loop spans 13 amino acids. Germline V CDR1 and CDR2: ENHRY, SYGVKD. The CDR3 region has the DNA TGTGCCATCAGTGGGCAGGTTGGTGAGACCCAGTACTTC. It codes for CAISGQVGETQYF.

This clonotype showed up many times. The J gene is TRBJ2-3, the V gene TRBV7-2; no clear D. Trimming stripped 1 base from V and 3 bases from J, with 8 bases between. Per germline, CDR1 SGHTA and CDR2 FQGNSA. This CDR3 is 14 amino acids long. The CDR3 DNA is TGTGCCAGCAGCTTAGGATGGAGTACAGATACGCAGTATTTT. Residues: CASSLGWSTDTQYF.